The present entry profiles one T cell receptor (beta chain) with its context. Antigen: not known. The sample originates from a study of cytomegalovirus exposure and HLA in healthy donors. The CDR3 is 16 residues long. Germline CDR1 is MNHEY and CDR2 is SMNVEV (reference sequence). V gave up 5 bases and J gave up 0 bases, with 15 bases separating them. PCR amplification relied on 60 Vbeta primers (plus 13 Jbeta primers). Assay: immunoSEQ multiplex PCR; the TCRdb copy retains only in-frame clones and omits some. The table shows about 170,000 clones, with around 85% occurring only once. Whole-study results and caveats: Segments of the TCR beta V type were, in most cases, productive about 87% or about 30% of the time in an earlier analysis.

The sample was PBMCs. This chain joins TRBV27 and TRBJ2-3, with D possibly being TRBD2 (6 bases). This clonotype originated in a boy younger than 10 in good health and CMV-seronegative. The CDR3 DNA is TGTGCCAGCAGTCTCCTGGCGGGGAGTAGCACAGATACGCAGTATTTT. It yields the protein CASSLLAGSSTDTQYF.